This TCR beta chain originates from a study of T cells after yellow fever vaccination. Each CDR3 protein gets one entry after TCRdb re-called the 5' RACE reads with MiXCR. The table records over 300,000 distinct CDR3 sequences, around 6.8% of them present only once. As for this clonotype: The target antigen is unknown. One end of the junction is discordant with germline, which a read error may explain.

Points from the study as a whole: Boosting was followed by the reappearance of most primary-vaccination clones (roughly 96% CD4, roughly 90% CD8).

This TCR was recovered from a young man who received the YFV17D yellow fever vaccine. The source was PBMCs, collected about 49 days after the first yellow fever vaccination.

The DNA for the CDR3 is TGTGCTAGCAGCTTAGCGCTGCGGGGGGGCACAGATACGCAGTATTTT. The encoded protein is CASSLALRGGTDTQYF. This chain connects TRBV7-7 to TRBJ2-3, with 8 bases fitting TRBD2. This CDR3 contains 16 residues. Per germline, CDR1 SSHAT and CDR2 FNYEAQ (reference sequence).